This T cell receptor beta chain emerged from a study of T cell responses to AZD1222 COVID-19 vaccine. Between the trimmed V and J ends, which lost 6 bases and 6 bases, there was a span of 23 bases. CDR3 size: 16 residues. CDR1 and CDR2 from the germline V gene are MNHEY and SVGEGT. Details on this clone: The antigen is not known.

Sequenced by immunoSEQ multiplex PCR; TCRdb stores in-frame clones only, minus some. Counted here are around 200,000 clones, around 94% occurring once; the ten biggest clones make up more than 1.5%. Timing groups of about 4 and about 12 weeks for second doses were pooled. Whole-study findings and limits: After two AZD1222 doses, spike-specific TCR breadth and depth rose versus day 0. Vaccine-related CD4 TCRs covered spike, predominating at 160-218 and 743-854.

The J gene is TRBJ1-2, the V gene TRBV6-2 or TRBV6-3, with D possibly matching TRBD1 (5 bases). The clonotype was recovered from an adult who received the AZD1222 COVID-19 vaccine. Material: peripheral blood, obtained 28 days after the second AZD1222 dose. CDR3 sequence: CASSRNWDPLSHGYTF. The CDR3 bases are TGTGCCAGCAGCCGTAACTGGGACCCCCTCTCGCATGGCTACACCTTC.